These 10 T cell receptor beta chains were all obtained from the same sample, sequenced in a study of T-cell memory formation after mild COVID-19. From the 5' RACE reads, TCRdb called clonotypes with MiXCR, one entry per CDR3 protein. The sample lists under 550,000 distinct CDR3 sequences, under 20% occurring once. The sequencing sample was made of PBMCs or a T cell subset sorted from them (not recorded which). Receptor source: a man younger than 35 who had mild COVID-19 (a few samples of this study predate the infection). Cell type and time point are not known.

Ten or more counts support this clonotype. In nucleotides, the CDR3 is TGTGCCAGCAGCTTACGTCGGGGTCAAGAGACCCAGTACTTC. This sequence encodes CASSLRRGQETQYF. The rearrangement uses TRBV7-2 and TRBJ2-5, with a tentative D call TRBD2 (5 bases). The V and J ends lost 2 bases and 2 bases respectively, with 9 bases between them. The CDR3 is made up of 14 amino acids. The V gene's germline CDR1 is SGHTA and CDR2 FQGNSA.

The V and J genes are TRBV18 and TRBJ1-1; D is possibly TRBD1 (6 bases). The CDR3 covers 14 residues. Germline assignment: CDR1 KGHSH and CDR2 LQKENI. The V gene lost 2 bases and the J gene lost 2 bases, with 9 bases spanning the gap. The CDR3 here is CASSPKTGNTEAFF. The CDR3 region has the DNA TGTGCCAGCTCACCAAAGACAGGAAACACTGAAGCTTTCTTT.

This clonotype appeared a few times. The chain's CDR3 is CASLRRNTQYF. The CDR3 DNA reads as TGTGCCAGCTTGAGGAGGAATACGCAGTATTTT. V gene TRBV6-2 or TRBV6-3 combines with J gene TRBJ2-3; D is perhaps TRBD2 (5 bases). CDR3 length: 11 amino acids. The germline V gene has CDR1 MNHEY and CDR2 SVGEGT. V shed 8 bases and J shed 7 bases, with 10 bases lying between them.

This clonotype was recorded a few times. The gene calls are TRBV5-6 and TRBJ1-4, with 9 bases lining up with TRBD1. Trimming removed 4 bases from V and 1 base from J; junction bases left unmatched: 2. Germline lookup yields CDR1 SGHDT and CDR2 YYEEEE. The CDR3 spans 15 residues. The DNA of the CDR3 is TGTGCCAGCAGCCAGGGACAGGGAACTAATGAAAAACTGTTTTTT. This codes for CASSQGQGTNEKLFF.

The chain uses TRBV11-2 and TRBJ2-7; tentative D call: TRBD2 (5 bases). The CDR3 spans 15 residues. Germline lookup yields CDR1 SGHAT and CDR2 FQNNGV. Trimming shortened V by 5 bases and J by 2 bases, and 16 bases separated the two germline ends. CDR3 loop: CASSPPAAAAYEQYF. In nucleotides, the CDR3 is TGTGCCAGCAGCCCACCGGCAGCAGCGGCCTACGAGCAGTACTTC. The full variable domain, in which reference TRBV11-2 and TRBJ2-7 provide the parts outside the CDR3, is EAGVAQSPRYKIIEKRQSVAFWCNPISGHATLYWYQQILGQGPKLLIQFQNNGVVDDSQLPKDRFSAERLKGVDSTLKIQPAKLEDSAVYLCASSPPAAAAYEQYFGPGTRLTVT.

This clonotype was seen many times. The chain employs TRBV7-9 and TRBJ2-1; 7 bases are shared with TRBD1. The V gene's germline CDR1 is SEHNR and CDR2 FQNEAQ (reference sequence). This CDR3 has 15 amino acids. With 5 bases clipped from V and 8 bases from J, the junction kept 12 bases outside the gene matches. CDR3 coding DNA: TGTGCCAGCAGCCCCCGAACTCGGACAGGCTATGAGCAGTTCTTC. Protein product: CASSPRTRTGYEQFF.

This chain connects TRBV19 to TRBJ2-7; a weak D match, TRBD1 (7 bases). Germline V CDR1 and CDR2: LNHDA, SQIVND (reference sequence). The CDR3 runs 12 residues. V lost 9 bases, J lost 3 bases, and 12 bases lay in between. CDR3 sequence (DNA): TGTGCCAGCAGGGGGGTGAACTACGAGCAGTACTTC. Protein: CASRGVNYEQYF.

This clonotype was counted at least ten times. The chain couples TRBV5-6 to TRBJ2-5; D call uncertain. V was trimmed by 4 bases and J by 5 bases, leaving 15 bases between them. This CDR3 has 14 amino acids. CDR1 SGHDT and CDR2 YYEEEE come from the germline V gene. In DNA form, the CDR3 reads TGTGCCAGCAGCCCCCCAGGTGTCCGGGAGACCCAGTACTTC. Residues: CASSPPGVRETQYF. Supplemented by reference TRBV5-6 and TRBJ2-5, the full variable domain reads DAGVTQSPTHLIKTRGQQVTLRCSPKSGHDTVSWYQQALGQGPQFIFQYYEEEERQRGNFPDRFSGHQFPNYSSELNVNALLLGDSALYLCASSPPGVRETQYFGPGTRLLVL.

This sequence joins TRBV20-1 and TRBJ1-1; 8 nucleotides match TRBD1. The junction had 5 bases not matched to a gene; V was cut back by 6 bases and J by 5 bases. CDR1 is DFQATT, CDR2 SNEGSKA, per germline (reference sequence). This CDR3 has 12 residues. This CDR3 reads CSANDRGTEAFF. The CDR3 DNA is TGCAGTGCCAACGACAGGGGAACTGAAGCTTTCTTT.

The rearrangement links TRBV12-3 or TRBV12-4 to TRBJ2-1; D gene unclear. With 6 bases removed from V and 9 bases from J, the gap between germline ends came to 9 bases. The length of the CDR3 is 11 residues. CDR3 sequence reads: CASSLIAEQFF. CDR3 in DNA: TGTGCCAGCAGCCTGATAGCTGAGCAGTTCTTC.